This TCR beta chain was captured by sequencing in a study of human T cells and chemical hapten exposure. As to time point: patch test 3, about 24 weeks after DPC sensitization. The treatment was: therapeutic diphenylcyclopropenone sensitization with weekly scalp DPC. CDR3 length: 15 amino acids. From germline, CDR1 is MDHEN and CDR2 SYDVKM. V shed 5 bases and J shed 6 bases, with 14 bases lying between them. As processed by the authors: TCR counts had a median of about 99,000 per sample and spanned roughly 20,000 to 690,600. Each CDR3 protein gets one entry after TCRdb re-called the RACE reads with MiXCR. Here the V and J calls rest on TCRdb's processing, not on the authors' analysis. The data hold 110,000 or so distinct CDR3 sequences, with less than 40% observed a single time.

This sequence joins TRBV28 and TRBJ1-6; the D gene is possibly TRBD1 (5 bases). The sample here was whole blood, taken in connection with sensitization to the hapten diphenylcyclopropenone (DPC). The sequence was collected from a man aged 35-49 years with alopecia areata. Some clones in this sample may be carry-over from other donors' samples. CDR3 sequence: CASSTLGGTNSPLHF. Here the CDR3 DNA reads TGTGCCAGCAGTACTCTGGGAGGGACTAATTCACCCCTCCACTTT.